The 23 T cell receptor beta chains given below trace back to one sample, sequenced in a study of T cells in Graves' hyperthyroidism and ophthalmopathy. Amplification yielded TCR beta CDR3 regions, with RNA transcripts as the source. First-round RT-PCR with HTBI primers amplified the TCR CDR3 region. TCRdb fed the multiplex PCR reads into MiXCR, producing one record per CDR3 protein. The sample consists of some 550,000 distinct CDR3 sequences, about 20% of them appearing once. The specimen was blood. The receptor set was obtained from a man between 18 and 29 years old with Graves' hyperthyroidism.

This clonotype was observed many times. Here the CDR3 DNA reads TGCGCCAGCACGTGCTGGATTAGCGGATCCTACGAGCAGTACTTC. It is translated as CASTCWISGSYEQYF. V is TRBV10-2 and J is TRBJ2-7; TRBD2 is a possible D gene (6 bases). Trimming left V 7 bases short and J 1 base short, with 17 bases between. The germline V gene has CDR1 WSHSY and CDR2 SAAADI. This CDR3 has 15 amino acids.

This clonotype was counted ten times or more. V usage is TRBV18 and J usage is TRBJ2-5; possible D gene TRBD2, 6 bases. Germline values: CDR1 KGHSH, CDR2 LQKENI. The V end lost 3 bases, the J end lost 4 bases, and 12 bases lay between the germline ends. The CDR3 consists of 14 residues. This CDR3 reads CASSPTRGGETQYF. The CDR3 nucleotides are TGTGCCAGCTCACCTACTAGGGGAGGAGAGACCCAGTACTTC.

This clonotype was recorded at least ten times. The J gene is TRBJ1-2, the V gene TRBV6-5, with D hard to call. Trimming removed 7 bases at V and 5 bases at J, with 11 bases between. The CDR3 runs 12 residues. The germline CDR1 and CDR2 sequences are MNHEY and SVGAGI. CDR3 DNA: TGTGCCAGCACGGGGTTTATTTATGGCTACACCTTC. This sequence encodes CASTGFIYGYTF.

This clonotype was seen repeatedly, ten times or more. This chain links TRBV11-3 with TRBJ2-5, with D tentatively TRBD2 (5 bases). Per the germline V gene, CDR1 is SGHNT and CDR2 is YENEEA. The CDR3 covers 14 residues. V shed 5 bases and J shed 8 bases, with 18 bases lying between them. In nucleotides, the CDR3 is TGTGCCAGCAGCGAACCCCGGACGGGGAGCACCCAGTACTTC. Amino acids: CASSEPRTGSTQYF.

Many counts were recorded for this clonotype. The J gene is TRBJ1-1, the V gene TRBV19; 8 bases are shared with TRBD1. Germline loops: CDR1 LNHDA, CDR2 SQIVND (reference sequence). The CDR3 loop spans 15 amino acids. V trimming: 6 bases; J trimming: 7 bases; junction bases outside the gene matches: 13. CDR3 amino acids: CASSPAPDRAFEAFF. The CDR3 bases are TGTGCCAGTAGCCCTGCCCCGGACAGGGCTTTTGAAGCTTTCTTT.

This clonotype was observed a few times. The chain links TRBV19 to TRBJ1-1; TRBD1 is a possible D gene (5 bases). Deletions cut 5 bases from V and 0 bases from J, with 10 bases between. Germline V gene data show CDR1 as LNHDA and CDR2 as SQIVND (reference sequence). The CDR3 has 14 amino acids. The CDR3 nucleotides are TGTGCCAGTAGTCACGGGGGTGTGAACACTGAAGCTTTCTTT. Protein: CASSHGGVNTEAFF.

A few counts support this clonotype. This sequence joins TRBV5-1 and TRBJ1-1; D is unresolved. Germline V gene data show CDR1 as SGHRS and CDR2 as YFSETQ. CDR3 size: 13 residues. Trimming cost V 3 bases and J 6 bases, with 12 bases left between them. This CDR3 is CASSYWTASEAFF. The CDR3 region has the DNA TGCGCCAGCAGCTACTGGACCGCATCTGAAGCTTTCTTT.

The sample holds many counts of this clonotype. This chain connects TRBV25-1 to TRBJ2-7; D is possibly TRBD1 (7 bases). There are 17 residues in the CDR3. The germline V gene encodes CDR1 MGHDK and CDR2 SYGVNS. The V end lost 0 bases, the J end lost 0 bases, and 15 bases lay between the germline ends. The CDR3 DNA sequence: TGTGCCAGCAGTGAATACAACTGGAGGGGGCACTCCTACGAGCAGTACTTC. This gives the protein CASSEYNWRGHSYEQYF.

This clonotype was seen at least ten times. The V call is TRBV11-2, the J call TRBJ2-7; 7 bases agree with TRBD1. V dropped 0 bases and J dropped 4; count of bases not matched to a gene: 6. The CDR3 has 15 amino acids. Germline V gene sequence: CDR1 SGHAT, CDR2 FQNNGV. The CDR3 sequence: CASSLDPGQYYEQYF. In nucleotides, the CDR3 is TGTGCCAGCAGCTTAGATCCGGGACAGTATTACGAGCAGTACTTC.

This chain uses TRBV20-1 with TRBJ2-7, with 12 bases matching TRBD2. The CDR3 is 14 amino acids. V shed 3 bases, J shed 6 bases, and the junction held 6 bases outside the gene matches. Germline CDR1 DFQATT, CDR2 SNEGSKA (reference sequence). CDR3 sequence reads: CSASPGTSGREQYF. The CDR3 coding sequence is TGCAGTGCTAGCCCCGGGACTAGCGGGCGCGAGCAGTACTTC.

In this sample, this clonotype turned up many times. This chain uses TRBV6-5 with TRBJ1-2; D not certain. Germline CDR1 and CDR2: MNHEY and SVGAGI. The germline V and J ends were trimmed by 3 bases and 4 bases, with 18 bases remaining between them. This CDR3 is 16 amino acids long. The CDR3 sequence: CASSYNEAVAGYGYTF. CDR3 sequence (DNA): TGTGCCAGCAGTTATAATGAGGCGGTGGCGGGCTATGGCTACACCTTC.

This clonotype came up many times. The V gene is TRBV12-3 or TRBV12-4, the J gene TRBJ2-5, with D perhaps being TRBD1 or TRBD2 (5 bases each). The V end was cut by 1 base, the J end by 3 bases, with 12 bases between. This CDR3 region has 15 residues. DNA of the CDR3: TGTGCCAGCAGTTTAGATATGGGGACCAAAGAGACCCAGTACTTC. This translates into CASSLDMGTKETQYF.

In this sample, this clonotype turned up a few times. A single base separates this from a much larger clone, so it may be a read error. The chain carries TRBV30 and TRBJ1-1; no reliable D call. CDR3 length: 13 residues. Per the germline V gene, CDR1 is GTSNPN and CDR2 is SVGIG (reference sequence). The CDR3 region has the DNA TGTGCCTGGAGTGTAGGCACTAACACTGAAGCTTCCTTT. Its translation is CAWSVGTNTEASF.

This clonotype was picked up many times. The chain recombines TRBV11-2 with TRBJ2-7; D not resolved. The germline gives CDR1 SGHAT, CDR2 FQNNGV. Trimming stripped 3 bases from V and 3 bases from J, with 12 bases between. The CDR3 loop spans 14 amino acids. CDR3 loop: CASSFSSEVYEQYF. For the CDR3, the DNA is TGTGCCAGCAGCTTTTCTAGTGAAGTCTACGAGCAGTACTTC.

This clonotype was seen at least ten times. The chain links TRBV6-1 to TRBJ2-7; 7 nucleotides match TRBD1. Looked up from germline, CDR1 is MNHNS and CDR2 is SASEGT. The V segment lost 5 bases and the J segment 3 bases; nucleotides outside the gene matches: 7. The CDR3 is 14 residues long. The CDR3 nucleotides are TGTGCCAGCAGTACCAGGGACAGAGTCTACGAGCAGTACTTC. Translating gives CASSTRDRVYEQYF.

This chain connects TRBV20-1 to TRBJ2-2, with D unclear. With 0 bases removed from V and 0 bases from J, the gap between germline ends came to 8 bases. CDR3 length equals 15 residues. CDR1 is DFQATT, CDR2 SNEGSKA, per germline (reference sequence). CDR3 in amino acids: CSARDIAPNTGELFF. DNA for the CDR3: TGCAGTGCTAGAGATATCGCGCCGAACACCGGGGAGCTGTTTTTT.

This clonotype was seen a handful of times. The chain joins TRBV27 to TRBJ1-1; no reliable D call. The germline V gene encodes CDR1 MNHEY and CDR2 SMNVEV (reference sequence). The CDR3 runs to 13 residues. The ends were cut back, 2 bases at V and 4 bases at J, with 8 bases in the middle. Written as DNA, the CDR3 is TGTGCCAGCAGTTTACAAACGTCCACTGAAGCTTTCTTT. Translated: CASSLQTSTEAFF.

This chain joins TRBV27 and TRBJ1-2, with no clear D. The ends were cut back, 8 bases at V and 11 bases at J, with 21 bases in the middle. Germline V lookup: CDR1 MNHEY, CDR2 SMNVEV (reference sequence). This CDR3 has 13 residues. The CDR3 sequence: CASRPIVQGGYTF. CDR3 coding DNA: TGTGCCAGCCGCCCGATAGTACAAGGTGGATACACCTTC.

This clonotype has a count of ten or more. The chain recombines TRBV12-3 or TRBV12-4 with TRBJ2-4, with 12 bases aligning to TRBD2. The CDR3 has 15 amino acids. With 7 bases clipped from V and 6 bases from J, the junction kept 7 bases outside the gene matches. The CDR3 bases are TGTGCCAGCACCCCTAGCGGGGGGGCTAGAAACATTCAGTACTTC. Translation gives CASTPSGGARNIQYF.

In its sample, this clonotype was seen once. This may come from a read error, since a much larger clone is one base off. This rearrangement joins TRBV11-3 to TRBJ2-2; no definite D call. The V and J ends lost 4 bases and 7 bases respectively, with 13 bases between them. This CDR3 region has 14 residues. Germline V gene sequence: CDR1 SGHNT, CDR2 YENEEA. In DNA form, the CDR3 reads TGTGCCAGCAGCTCACCACTTTCTCTCGGGGAGCTGTTTTTT. Translation: CASSSPLSLGELFF.

This clonotype occurred many times. The chain links TRBV28 to TRBJ2-2; maybe TRBD1 (5 bases). V lost 1 base and J lost 4, with 13 bases in between. CDR3 size: 16 residues. CDR1 is MDHEN and CDR2 is SYDVKM in the germline V gene. CDR3 DNA: TGTGCCAGCAGTTTATACCAGGGATCGAGCACCGGGGAGCTGTTTTTT. It is translated as CASSLYQGSSTGELFF. The whole variable domain, filled in from reference TRBV28 and TRBJ2-2, reads DVKVTQSSRYLVKRTGEKVFLECVQDMDHENMFWYRQDPGLGLRLIYFSYDVKMKEKGDIPEGYSVSREKKERFSLILESASTNQTSMYLCASSLYQGSSTGELFFGEGSRLTVL.

This clonotype appeared many times. The J gene is TRBJ2-7, the V gene TRBV12-3 or TRBV12-4; D is ambiguous. This CDR3 is 12 amino acids long. V was trimmed by 3 bases and J by 5 bases, leaving 8 bases between them. In DNA, the CDR3 is TGTGCCAGCAGTTTTTTAGGTAACGAGCAGTACTTC. This codes for CASSFLGNEQYF.

The chain combines TRBV30 with TRBJ2-5; no reliable D call. This CDR3 contains 12 residues. CDR1 is GTSNPN, CDR2 SVGIG, per germline (reference sequence). Trimming removed 2 bases at V and 5 bases at J, with 9 bases between. The CDR3 protein is CAWSNYGETQYF. The CDR3 DNA reads as TGTGCCTGGAGTAACTATGGGGAGACCCAGTACTTC. The whole variable domain, filled in from reference TRBV30 and TRBJ2-5, reads SQTIHQWPATLVQPVGSPLSLECTVEGTSNPNLYWYRQAAGRGLQLLFYSVGIGQISSEVPQNLSASRPQDRQFILSSKKLLLSDSGFYLCAWSNYGETQYFGPGTRLLVL.